Listed below are T cell receptor beta chains from one sample, sequenced in a study of blood T cell repertoires in COVID-19. Clones were read by immunoSEQ multiplex PCR, and TCRdb kept only the in-frame ones, dropping some. The sample consists of 350,000 to 500,000 clones, approximately 91% of them appearing once. The sample was PBMCs or T cells enriched from blood (not recorded which). The receptors come from a woman aged 18-29 years who had been exposed to COVID-19. The conserved cysteine and the conserved F or W are not part of the CDR3 here.

V gene	J gene	CDR3 protein
TRBV7-2	TRBJ1-4	ASSLQGAANEKLF
TRBV7-9	TRBJ2-7	ASSYGTGVPYEQY
TRBV30	TRBJ1-5	AWSVNTGDQPQH
TRBV19	TRBJ1-1	ASSRRQGLNTEAF
TRBV7-9	TRBJ1-1	ASSLEIQANTEAF
TRBV7-9	TRBJ2-3	ASGGLPDTQY
TRBV10-3	TRBJ1-5	AISEPLQTGGNQPQH
TRBV5-1	TRBJ1-1	ASSGQGLNTEAF
TRBV4-3	TRBJ2-7	ASSVGATDQFSYEQY
TRBV2	TRBJ1-5	ASSKEPGSSQPQH
TRBV19	TRBJ2-3	ASSIDVQSTDTQY
TRBV3-1/TRBV3-2	TRBJ1-1	ASSPQGFGAF
TRBV28	TRBJ1-2	ASSPERGAATLYGYT
TRBV6-5	TRBJ2-1	ASSYQTYNEQF
TRBV13	TRBJ2-3	ASSLAGGSTDTQY
TRBV7-9	TRBJ2-1	ASSLELHRADNEQF
TRBV13	TRBJ2-2	ASSLGLDTGELF
TRBV18	TRBJ1-6	ASSLIKGGSAGDLH